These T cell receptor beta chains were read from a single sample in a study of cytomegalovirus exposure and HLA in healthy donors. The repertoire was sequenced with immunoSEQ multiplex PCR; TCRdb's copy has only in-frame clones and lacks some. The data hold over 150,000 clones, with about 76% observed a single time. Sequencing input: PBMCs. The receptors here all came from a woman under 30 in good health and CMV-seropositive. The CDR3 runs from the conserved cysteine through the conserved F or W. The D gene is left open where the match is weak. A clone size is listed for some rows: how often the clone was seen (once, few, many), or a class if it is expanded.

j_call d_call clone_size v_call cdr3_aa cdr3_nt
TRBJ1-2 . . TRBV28 CASSPLRGGTYGYTF TGTGCCAGCAGTCCCCTTCGGGGGGGGACCTATGGCTACACCTTC
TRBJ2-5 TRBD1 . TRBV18 CASSQNGQGAETQYF TGTGCCAGCTCACAAAATGGACAGGGGGCGGAGACCCAGTACTTC
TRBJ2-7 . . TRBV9 CASSVATTGPYEQYF TGTGCCAGCAGCGTGGCGACAACAGGGCCCTACGAGCAGTACTTC
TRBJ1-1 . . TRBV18 CASSPGQNTEAFF TGTGCCAGCTCACCAGGACAGAACACTGAAGCTTTCTTT
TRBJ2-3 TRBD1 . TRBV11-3 CASSSGQGSTDTQYF TGTGCCAGCAGCTCGGGACAGGGAAGCACAGATACGCAGTATTTT
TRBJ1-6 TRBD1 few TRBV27 CASSGQLANSPLHF TGTGCCAGTTCGGGACAGCTAGCCAATTCACCCCTCCACTTT
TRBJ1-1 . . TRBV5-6 CASSPGSNTEAFF TGTGCCAGCAGCCCAGGGTCGAACACTGAAGCTTTCTTT
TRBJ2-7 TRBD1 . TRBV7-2 CASSADRNSYEQYF TGTGCCAGCAGCGCGGACAGGAACTCCTACGAGCAGTACTTC
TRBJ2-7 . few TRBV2 CASLPDRPYEQYF TGTGCCAGCCTCCCGGACAGACCCTACGAGCAGTACTTC
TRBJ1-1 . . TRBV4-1 CASSQGTGRTEAFF TGCGCCAGCAGCCAAGGCACAGGGCGCACTGAAGCTTTCTTT
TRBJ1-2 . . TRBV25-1 CASSSGNNYGYTF TGTGCCAGCAGTTCGGGAAATAACTATGGCTACACCTTC
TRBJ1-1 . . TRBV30 CAWSGQGTEAFF TGTGCCTGGAGTGGGCAGGGGACAGAAGCTTTCTTT
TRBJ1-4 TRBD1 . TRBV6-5 CASSYSGWDRGEKLFF TGTGCCAGCAGTTACTCGGGGTGGGACAGGGGTGAAAAACTGTTTTTT
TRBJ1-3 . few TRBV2 CASSAEGAPGNTIYF TGTGCCAGCAGTGCGGAAGGGGCCCCTGGAAACACCATATATTTT
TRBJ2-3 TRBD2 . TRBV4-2 CASSRSLAGGVVGTDTQYF TGTGCCAGCAGCCGTTCACTAGCGGGGGGGGTCGTAGGCACAGATACGCAGTATTTT
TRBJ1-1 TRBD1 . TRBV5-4 CASSNSDRVNTEAFF TGTGCCAGCAGCAACTCAGACAGGGTGAACACTGAAGCTTTCTTT
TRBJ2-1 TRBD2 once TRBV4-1 CASSTRGGVYNEQFF TGCGCCAGCAGCACGCGGGGGGGGGTATACAATGAGCAGTTCTTC
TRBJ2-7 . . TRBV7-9 CSSSHRDTSYEQYF TGTTCCAGCAGCCACCGGGACACCTCCTACGAGCAGTACTTC
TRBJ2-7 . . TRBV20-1 CSARERREQYF TGCAGTGCTAGAGAGCGGCGTGAGCAGTACTTC
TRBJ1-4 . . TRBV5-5 CASSLATAGDEKLFF TGTGCCAGCAGCTTAGCAACCGCGGGGGATGAAAAACTGTTTTTT
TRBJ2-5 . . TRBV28 CASSLPRVETQYF TGTGCCAGCAGTCTCCCGAGGGTGGAGACCCAGTACTTC
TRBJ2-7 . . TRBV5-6 CASSFQPSSYEQYF TGTGCCAGCAGCTTCCAACCTAGCAGCTACGAGCAGTACTTC
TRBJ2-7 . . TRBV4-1 CASSQEWGSSYEQYF TGCGCCAGCAGCCAAGAGTGGGGCAGCTCCTACGAGCAGTACTTC
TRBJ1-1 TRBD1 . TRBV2 CASREGGTGANTEAFF TGTGCCAGCAGGGAAGGTGGGACAGGGGCCAACACTGAAGCTTTCTTT
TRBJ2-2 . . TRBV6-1 CASRAWDTNTGELFF TGTGCCAGCAGGGCATGGGACACCAACACCGGGGAGCTGTTTTTT
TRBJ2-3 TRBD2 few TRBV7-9 CASSSGAGLAGVDTQYF TGTGCCAGCAGCTCGGGGGCCGGACTAGCGGGGGTAGATACGCAGTATTTT
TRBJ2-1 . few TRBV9 CASSVVSGGSHNEQFF TGTGCCAGCAGCGTAGTATCGGGGGGCAGTCACAATGAGCAGTTCTTC
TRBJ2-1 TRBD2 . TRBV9 CASSGGLAGGREQFF TGTGCCAGCAGCGGGGGACTAGCGGGGGGGCGCGAGCAGTTCTTC
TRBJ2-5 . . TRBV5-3 CARSFNVTQYF TGTGCCAGAAGCTTTAATGTGACCCAGTACTTC
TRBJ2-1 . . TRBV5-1 CASSAQANQYNEQFF TGCGCCAGCAGCGCCCAGGCGAACCAGTACAATGAGCAGTTCTTC
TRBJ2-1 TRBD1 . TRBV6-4 CASSNRGLNNEQFF TGTGCCAGCAGTAACAGGGGCTTAAACAATGAGCAGTTCTTC
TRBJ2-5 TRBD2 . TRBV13 CASSPVGGGEETQYF TGTGCCAGCAGCCCCGTTGGGGGGGGAGAAGAGACCCAGTACTTC
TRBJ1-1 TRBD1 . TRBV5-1 CASSLAGGDTEAFF TGCGCCAGCAGCTTGGCAGGGGGAGACACTGAAGCTTTCTTT
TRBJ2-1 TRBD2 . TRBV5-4 CASSLWGLGGREQFF TGTGCCAGTAGCTTGTGGGGACTAGGGGGTCGTGAGCAGTTCTTC
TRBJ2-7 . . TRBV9 CASSPWTNIHEQYF TGTGCCAGCAGCCCCTGGACAAATATCCACGAGCAGTACTTC
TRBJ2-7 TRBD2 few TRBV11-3 CASSSGTSGISEQYF TGTGCCAGCAGCTCCGGGACTAGCGGTATAAGCGAGCAGTACTTC
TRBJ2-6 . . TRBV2 CASASEVSSGANVLTF TGTGCCAGTGCTAGCGAGGTTAGCTCTGGGGCCAACGTCCTGACTTTC
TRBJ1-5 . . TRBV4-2 CASSHNHRVAKQPQHF TGTGCCAGCAGCCATAACCACAGGGTGGCGAAGCAGCCCCAGCATTTT
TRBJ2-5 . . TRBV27 CASSPKDGKETQYF TGTGCCAGCAGTCCAAAAGACGGGAAAGAGACCCAGTACTTC
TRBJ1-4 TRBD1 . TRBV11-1 CASSLGQDDNEKLFF TGTGCCAGCAGCTTGGGACAGGACGATAATGAAAAACTGTTTTTT
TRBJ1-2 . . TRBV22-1 CPGSAQGYGYTF TGTCCTGGGAGCGCCCAGGGATATGGCTACACCTTC
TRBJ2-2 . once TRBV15 CATSSRRDNGGELFF TGTGCCACCAGTTCTAGACGAGATAATGGCGGGGAGCTGTTTTTT
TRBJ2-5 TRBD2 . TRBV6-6 CASAPGGGMETQYF TGTGCCAGCGCCCCCGGGGGGGGAATGGAGACCCAGTACTTC
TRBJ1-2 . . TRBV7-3 CASSRLAGSNGYTF TGTGCCAGCAGCCGACTTGCGGGTAGTAATGGCTACACCTTC
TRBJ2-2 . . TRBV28 CASSSTNTGELFF TGTGCCAGCAGTTCGACTAACACCGGGGAGCTGTTTTTT
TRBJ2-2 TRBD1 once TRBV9 CASMAGTGEGENTGELFF TGTGCCAGCATGGCCGGGACAGGGGAAGGTGAGAACACCGGGGAGCTGTTTTTT
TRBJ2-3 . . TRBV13 CASSNREPDTQYF TGTGCCAGCAGCAACAGGGAGCCAGATACGCAGTATTTT
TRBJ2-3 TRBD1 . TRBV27 CASSPRGTGGSTDTQYF TGTGCCAGCAGTCCCCGGGGGACAGGAGGAAGCACAGATACGCAGTATTTT
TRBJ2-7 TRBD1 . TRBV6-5 CASSSRQGPYEQYF TGTGCCAGCAGTTCCAGACAGGGCCCCTACGAGCAGTACTTC
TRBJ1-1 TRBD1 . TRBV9 CASHPPQQGDAFF TGTGCCAGCCACCCCCCTCAACAGGGGGATGCTTTCTTT
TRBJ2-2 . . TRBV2 CASSVEDTTTGELFF TGTGCCAGCAGTGTAGAGGACACCACCACCGGGGAGCTGTTTTTT
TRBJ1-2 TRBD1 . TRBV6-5 CASRQGANYGYTF TGTGCCAGCCGACAGGGGGCAAACTATGGCTACACCTTC
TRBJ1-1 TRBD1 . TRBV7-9 CSSSPSPGTGFAFF TGTTCCAGCAGCCCGAGTCCCGGGACAGGGTTCGCTTTCTTT
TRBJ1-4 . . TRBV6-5 CASSPRTATNEKLFF TGTGCCAGCAGTCCTCGGACAGCAACTAATGAAAAACTGTTTTTT
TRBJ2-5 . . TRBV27 CASSPTPQGVETQYF TGTGCCAGCAGTCCGACCCCTCAGGGTGTGGAGACCCAGTACTTC
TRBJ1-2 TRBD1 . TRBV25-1 CASSDPRQGDGYTF TGTGCCAGCAGTGATCCACGACAGGGAGATGGCTACACCTTC
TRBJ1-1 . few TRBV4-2 CASSQEKGGVGEAFF TGTGCCAGCAGCCAAGAGAAGGGAGGGGTCGGTGAAGCTTTCTTT
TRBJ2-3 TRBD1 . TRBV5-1 CARSLLGQGSVLTDTQYF TGCGCCAGGAGTTTATTGGGACAGGGATCCGTCCTGACAGATACGCAGTATTTT
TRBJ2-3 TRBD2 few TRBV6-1 CASSEDGGGTDTQYF TGTGCCAGCAGTGAAGATGGGGGGGGCACAGATACGCAGTATTTT